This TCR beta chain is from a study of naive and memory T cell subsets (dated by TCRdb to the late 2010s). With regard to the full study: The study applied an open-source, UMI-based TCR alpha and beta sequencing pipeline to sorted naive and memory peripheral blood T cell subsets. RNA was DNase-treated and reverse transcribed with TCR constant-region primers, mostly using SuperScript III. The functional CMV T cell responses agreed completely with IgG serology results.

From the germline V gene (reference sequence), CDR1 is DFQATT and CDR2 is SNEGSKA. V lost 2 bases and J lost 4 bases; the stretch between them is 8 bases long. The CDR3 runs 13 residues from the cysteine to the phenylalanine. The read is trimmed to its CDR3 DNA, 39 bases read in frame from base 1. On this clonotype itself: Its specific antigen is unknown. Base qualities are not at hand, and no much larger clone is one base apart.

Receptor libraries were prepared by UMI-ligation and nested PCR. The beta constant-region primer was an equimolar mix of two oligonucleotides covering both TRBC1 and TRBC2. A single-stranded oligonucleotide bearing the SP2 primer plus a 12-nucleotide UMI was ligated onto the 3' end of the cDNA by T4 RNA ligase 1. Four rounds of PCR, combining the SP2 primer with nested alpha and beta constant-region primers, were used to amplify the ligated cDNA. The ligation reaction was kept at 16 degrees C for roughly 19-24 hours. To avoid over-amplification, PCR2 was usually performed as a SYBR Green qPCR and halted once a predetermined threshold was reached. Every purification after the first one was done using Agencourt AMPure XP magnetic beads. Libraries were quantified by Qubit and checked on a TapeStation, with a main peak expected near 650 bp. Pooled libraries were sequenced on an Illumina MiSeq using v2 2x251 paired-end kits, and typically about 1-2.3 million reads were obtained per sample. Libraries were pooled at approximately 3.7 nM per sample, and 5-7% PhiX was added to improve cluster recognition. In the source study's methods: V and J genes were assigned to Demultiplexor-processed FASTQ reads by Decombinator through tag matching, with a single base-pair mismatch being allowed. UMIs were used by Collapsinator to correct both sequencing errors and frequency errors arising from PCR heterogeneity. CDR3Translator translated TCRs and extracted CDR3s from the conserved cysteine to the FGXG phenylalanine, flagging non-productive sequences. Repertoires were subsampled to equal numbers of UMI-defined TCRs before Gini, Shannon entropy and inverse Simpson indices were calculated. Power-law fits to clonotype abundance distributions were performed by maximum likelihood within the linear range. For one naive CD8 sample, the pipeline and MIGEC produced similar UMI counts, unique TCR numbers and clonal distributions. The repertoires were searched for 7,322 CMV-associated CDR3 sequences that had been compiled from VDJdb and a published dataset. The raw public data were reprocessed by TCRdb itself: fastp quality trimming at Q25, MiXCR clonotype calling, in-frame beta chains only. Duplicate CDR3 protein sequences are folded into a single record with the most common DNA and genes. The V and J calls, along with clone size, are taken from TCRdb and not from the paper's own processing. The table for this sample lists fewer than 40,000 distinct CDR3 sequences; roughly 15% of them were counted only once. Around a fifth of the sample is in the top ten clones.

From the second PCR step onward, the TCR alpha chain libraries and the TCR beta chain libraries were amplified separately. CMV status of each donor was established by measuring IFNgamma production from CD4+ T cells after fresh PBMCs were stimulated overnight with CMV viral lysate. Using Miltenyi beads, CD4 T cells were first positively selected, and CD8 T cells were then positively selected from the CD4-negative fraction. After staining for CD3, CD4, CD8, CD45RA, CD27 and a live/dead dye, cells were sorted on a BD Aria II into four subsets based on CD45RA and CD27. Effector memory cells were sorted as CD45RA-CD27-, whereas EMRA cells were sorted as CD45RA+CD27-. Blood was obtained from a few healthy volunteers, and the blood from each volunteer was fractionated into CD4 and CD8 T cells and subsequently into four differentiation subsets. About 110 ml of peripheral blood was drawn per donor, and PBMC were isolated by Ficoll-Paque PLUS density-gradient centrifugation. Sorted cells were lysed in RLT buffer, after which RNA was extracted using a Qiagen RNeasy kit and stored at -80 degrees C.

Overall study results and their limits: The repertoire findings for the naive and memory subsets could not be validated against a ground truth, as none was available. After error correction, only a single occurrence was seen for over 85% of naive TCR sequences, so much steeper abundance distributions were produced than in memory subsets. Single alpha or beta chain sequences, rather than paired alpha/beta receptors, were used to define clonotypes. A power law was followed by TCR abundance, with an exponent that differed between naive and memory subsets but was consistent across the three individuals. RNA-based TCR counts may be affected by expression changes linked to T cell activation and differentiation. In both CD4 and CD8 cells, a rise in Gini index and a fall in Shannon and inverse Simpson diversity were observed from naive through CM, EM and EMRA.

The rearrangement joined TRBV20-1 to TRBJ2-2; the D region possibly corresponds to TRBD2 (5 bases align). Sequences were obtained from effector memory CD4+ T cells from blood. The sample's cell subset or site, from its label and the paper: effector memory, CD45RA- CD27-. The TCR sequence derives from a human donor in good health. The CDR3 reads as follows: CSARKGGTGELFF. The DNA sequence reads TGCAGTGCTAGAAAAGGAGGCACCGGGGAGCTGTTTTTT.